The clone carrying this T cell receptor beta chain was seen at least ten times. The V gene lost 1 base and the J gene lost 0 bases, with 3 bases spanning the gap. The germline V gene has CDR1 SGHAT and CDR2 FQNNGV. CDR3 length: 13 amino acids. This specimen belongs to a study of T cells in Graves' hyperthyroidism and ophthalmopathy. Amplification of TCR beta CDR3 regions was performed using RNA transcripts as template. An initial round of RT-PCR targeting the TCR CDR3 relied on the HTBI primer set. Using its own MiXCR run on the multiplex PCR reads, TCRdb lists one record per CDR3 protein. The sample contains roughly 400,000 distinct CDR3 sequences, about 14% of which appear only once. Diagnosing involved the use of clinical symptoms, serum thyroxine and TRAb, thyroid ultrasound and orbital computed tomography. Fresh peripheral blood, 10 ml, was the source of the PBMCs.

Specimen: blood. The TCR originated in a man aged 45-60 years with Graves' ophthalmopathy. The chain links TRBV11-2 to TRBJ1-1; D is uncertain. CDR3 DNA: TGTGCCAGCAGCTTAGTCCTGAACACTGAAGCTTTCTTT. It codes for CASSLVLNTEAFF.